Shown below are 18 T cell receptor beta chains from a single sample sequenced in a study of blood T cell repertoires in COVID-19. The data were produced by immunoSEQ multiplex PCR, yet TCRdb's version contains in-frame clones alone and is incomplete. In the table there are a few hundred thousand clones, 82% of which are singletons. The sample consisted of peripheral blood. These TCRs come from a woman aged 70 to 79 with COVID-19, enrolled during active disease.

The chain has TRBV7-2 and TRBJ2-1, with TRBD2 matching over 8 bases. From germline, CDR1 is SGHTA and CDR2 FQGNSA. The V and J ends lost 7 bases and 4 bases, in that order; junction bases with no gene match: 3. This CDR3 contains 13 residues. In nucleotides, the CDR3 is TGTGCCAGCACGGGGGGGATGTACAATGAGCAGTTCTTC. Translating gives CASTGGMYNEQFF.

V gene TRBV6-2 or TRBV6-3 combines with J gene TRBJ2-7, with D perhaps TRBD2 (5 bases). The CDR3 contains 13 residues. V lost 2 bases and J 4 bases, leaving 9 bases between the germline ends. From germline, CDR1 is MNHEY and CDR2 SVGEGT. The CDR3 DNA sequence: TGTGCCAGCAGTTACGGGAGAGCTTACGAGCAGTACTTC. Its translation: CASSYGRAYEQYF.

The chain couples TRBV10-3 to TRBJ1-2; 8 bases align to TRBD1. There are 13 residues in the CDR3. V shed 5 bases, J shed 3 bases, and the junction held 2 bases outside the gene matches. Germline loops: CDR1 ENHRY, CDR2 SYGVKD. The CDR3 region is CAISPTGDYGYTF. CDR3 DNA: TGTGCCATCAGTCCGACAGGGGACTATGGCTACACCTTC.

The J gene is TRBJ2-7, the V gene TRBV28; TRBD2 agrees at 8 bases. The CDR3 extends over 17 amino acids. J gave up 5 bases and V 3 bases, and 15 bases lay outside the gene matches. CDR1 MDHEN and CDR2 SYDVKM come from the germline V gene. The CDR3 here is CASSFPTREGALDEQYF. In nucleotides, the CDR3 is TGTGCCAGCAGTTTTCCAACTCGGGAGGGAGCACTAGACGAGCAGTACTTC.

The rearrangement uses TRBV2 and TRBJ1-5; D may be TRBD1 (5 bases). From germline, CDR1 is SNHLY and CDR2 FYNNEI. This CDR3 has 13 residues. V gave up 7 bases and J gave up 4 bases, with 11 bases separating them. The DNA of the CDR3 is TGTGCCAGCACCCCGGGGGAAAATCAGCCCCAGCATTTT. It specifies CASTPGENQPQHF.

The V gene is TRBV2, the J gene TRBJ2-1; 7 nucleotides match TRBD2. This CDR3 has 15 residues. CDR1 is SNHLY and CDR2 is FYNNEI in the germline V gene. The J segment lost 5 bases and the V segment lost 5 bases, leaving 9 bases of the junction unmatched. Here the CDR3 DNA reads TGTGCCAGCAGTCAAGAAGCGGGATTCAACAATGAGCAGTTCTTC. It yields the protein CASSQEAGFNNEQFF.

On this clone: Just one base apart from a much larger clone, this may be a read error. The V and J genes are TRBV18 and TRBJ2-7; D perhaps matches TRBD1 (6 bases). V was clipped by 7 bases and J by 0 bases, with 16 bases between them. Germline values: CDR1 KGHSH, CDR2 LQKENI. This CDR3 contains 15 residues. CDR3 nucleotides: TGTGCCAGCTTGCCGGACAGCAGGAGCTCCTACGAGCAGTACTTC. This translates into CASLPDSRSSYEQYF.

The V gene is TRBV28, the J gene TRBJ1-6; no reliable D call. This CDR3 region has 16 residues. CDR1 MDHEN and CDR2 SYDVKM come from the germline V gene. V lost 1 base and J 3 bases, leaving 10 bases between the germline ends. The CDR3 DNA reads as TGTGCCAGCAGTTTATCTCCGGGATACTATAATTCACCCCTCCACTTT. Its protein is CASSLSPGYYNSPLHF.

V gene TRBV4-1 combines with J gene TRBJ2-1, with 11 positions matching TRBD2. Germline V gene data show CDR1 as MGHRA and CDR2 as YSYEKL. Trimming removed 2 bases from V and 8 bases from J; junction bases left unmatched: 8. This CDR3 has 16 residues. As DNA, the CDR3 is TGCGCCAGCAGCCAAAACCCCACTAGCGGGAGTCATGAGCAGTTCTTC. It translates to CASSQNPTSGSHEQFF.

The genes are TRBV6-5 and TRBJ2-7, with TRBD1 matching over 9 bases. V lost 8 bases to trimming and J lost 7 bases; unmatched junction nucleotides: 15. CDR1 and CDR2 (germline): MNHEY, SVGAGI. The length of the CDR3 is 15 residues. CDR3 sequence (DNA): TGTGCCAGCGGCCGCGGTGGGACAGGGACCGGGGAGCAGTACTTC. Protein: CASGRGGTGTGEQYF.

Points on this clone: The same CDR3 also results from other DNA sequences found in this sample. The chain links TRBV7-2 to TRBJ1-1; D unresolved. This CDR3 is built from 15 residues. V shed 4 bases and J shed 1 base, with 13 bases lying between them. Germline V gene lookup returns CDR1 SGHTA and CDR2 FQGNSA. CDR3 coding DNA: TGTGCCAGCAGCTCAGGAGGGAGAGGGAACACTGAAGCTTTCTTT. Protein product: CASSSGGRGNTEAFF.

This chain links TRBV14 with TRBJ1-3, with TRBD1 as a possible D gene (6 bases). In germline, CDR1 is SGHDN, CDR2 FVKESK. The V end was cut by 2 bases, the J end by 3 bases, with 14 bases between. The CDR3 has 16 amino acids. The CDR3 DNA follows: TGTGCCAGCAGCCAAACACAGGGAAGGAGTGGAAACACCATATATTTT. Its translation: CASSQTQGRSGNTIYF.

The chain uses TRBV7-2 and TRBJ2-6; 7 bases are a match to TRBD1. CDR3 length: 19 amino acids. Germline CDR1 reads SGHTA; CDR2 reads FQGNSA. The J segment lost 2 bases and the V segment lost 3 bases, leaving 13 bases of the junction unmatched. Here the CDR3 reads CASSFRTGATVTGANVLTF. The CDR3 DNA reads TGTGCCAGCAGCTTCCGGACAGGCGCTACAGTGACTGGGGCCAACGTCCTGACTTTC.

The genes are TRBV6-5 and TRBJ2-1, with 7 bases lining up with TRBD2. V lost 5 bases and J lost 6; bases outside the gene matches: 4. Germline-derived CDR1 and CDR2 are MNHEY and SVGAGI. The CDR3 has 13 amino acids. In nucleotides, the CDR3 is TGTGCCAGCAGTAAGACTAGCTCCAATGAGCAGTTCTTC. Amino acids: CASSKTSSNEQFF.

The V and J genes are TRBV7-2 and TRBJ2-2; D is possibly TRBD1 (6 bases). Germline V gene data show CDR1 as SGHTA and CDR2 as FQGNSA. Trimming stripped 1 base from V and 4 bases from J, with 10 bases between. This CDR3 is 15 amino acids long. The DNA for the CDR3 is TGTGCCAGCAGCTTAGTTCGACAGGCCACCGGGGAGCTGTTTTTT. It specifies CASSLVRQATGELFF. Filled out from reference TRBV7-2 and TRBJ2-2, the complete variable domain reads GAGVSQSPSNKVTEKGKDVELRCDPISGHTALYWYRQSLGQGLEFLIYFQGNSAPDKSGLPSDRFSAERTGGSVSTLTIQRTQQEDSAVYLCASSLVRQATGELFFGEGSRLTVL.

The rearrangement joins TRBV6-6 to TRBJ1-2; no firm D call. The ends were cut back, 7 bases at V and 4 bases at J, with 10 bases in the middle. This CDR3 is 12 amino acids long. Per germline, CDR1 MNHNY and CDR2 SVGAGI (reference sequence). CDR3 nucleotide sequence: TGTGCCAGCATCACTAGCTTCTATGGCTACACCTTC. Encoded protein: CASITSFYGYTF.

The genes are TRBV5-1 and TRBJ1-5, with D hard to call. The germline V and J ends were trimmed by 2 bases and 3 bases, with 12 bases remaining between them. Germline V lookup: CDR1 SGHRS, CDR2 YFSETQ. The CDR3 has 15 amino acids. The CDR3 region is CASSFSGKPNQPQHF. CDR3 in DNA: TGCGCCAGCAGCTTCTCCGGGAAGCCCAATCAGCCCCAGCATTTT.

This chain joins TRBV11-2 and TRBJ2-1; weak D call: TRBD1 (6 bases). The germline V gene has CDR1 SGHAT and CDR2 FQNNGV. The CDR3 runs 16 residues. V was shortened by 5 bases and J by 0 bases, with 14 bases between the two germline ends. CDR3 residues: CASSIQGAVSYNEQFF. The CDR3 coding sequence is TGTGCCAGCAGCATACAGGGAGCGGTCTCCTACAATGAGCAGTTCTTC.